Following are 28 T cell receptor beta chains from one sample sequenced in a study of beta chain features in type 1 diabetes. Of the isolated RNA, all was reverse transcribed, and so the sequenced material was expressed TCRB transcripts. Assay: immunoSEQ multiplex PCR; the TCRdb copy retains only in-frame clones and omits some. The table includes 200,000 to 250,000 clones, about 30% detected once. Sequences were obtained from central memory CD4+ T cells from blood. Receptors were obtained from a man aged 30 to 45 in good health.

The gene calls are TRBV6-6 and TRBJ2-1, with D unresolved. Germline CDR1 reads MNHNY; CDR2 reads SVGAGI (reference sequence). The CDR3 consists of 10 residues. Trimming removed 11 bases from V and 6 bases from J, with 8 bases in between. The CDR3 region is CASLGNEQFF. The CDR3 nucleotides read TGTGCCTCCTTGGGCAATGAGCAGTTCTTC.

This clone was seen more than once but under ten times. The DNA of the CDR3 is TGCGCCAGCAGCTTGGAGGGCTCCCTCCCTCTCGGTTCACCCCTCCACTTT. Its protein is CASSLEGSLPLGSPLHF. V and J are TRBV5-1 and TRBJ1-6; the D is unclear. Deletions cut 0 bases from V and 9 bases from J, with 19 bases between. The CDR3 has 17 residues. Germline V gene lookup returns CDR1 SGHRS and CDR2 YFSETQ.

This clone has just a few counts. The chain employs TRBV1 and TRBJ2-1; the table assigns TRBD2, which was not confirmed against the DNA. TRBV1 counts as a pseudogene. The CDR3 sequence is 16 residues long. The CDR3 DNA reads as TGCACCAGCGGGGAAGTGGGGACTAGCGGGAAGAATGAGCAGTTCTTC. This sequence encodes CTSGEVGTSGKNEQFF.

In its sample, this clone was seen once. The chain couples TRBV5-4 to TRBJ2-1, with D perhaps matching TRBD2 (6 bases). Trimming removed 4 bases from V and 4 bases from J, with 15 bases in between. This CDR3 is built from 15 residues. The germline V gene encodes CDR1 SGHNT and CDR2 YYREEE (reference sequence). The CDR3 sequence: CASSPTGEAYNEQFF. Written as DNA, the CDR3 is TGTGCCAGCAGCCCGACGGGAGAGGCTTACAATGAGCAGTTCTTC. Complete variable domain (other parts from reference TRBV5-4 and TRBJ2-1): ETGVTQSPTHLIKTRGQQVTLRCSSQSGHNTVSWYQQALGQGPQFIFQYYREEENGRGNFPPRFSGLQFPNYSSELNVNALELDDSALYLCASSPTGEAYNEQFFGPGTRLTVL.

This clone was seen repeatedly, ten times or more. V and J are TRBV7-2 and TRBJ2-1; 9 bases fit TRBD1. The CDR3 runs 15 residues. CDR1 is SGHTA and CDR2 is FQGNSA in the germline V gene. With 3 bases clipped from V and 3 bases from J, the junction kept 3 bases outside the gene matches. The CDR3: CASSLDRGNYNEQFF. For the CDR3, the DNA is TGTGCCAGCAGCTTGGACAGGGGAAACTACAATGAGCAGTTCTTC. Full variable domain (outside the CDR3, taken from reference TRBV7-2 and TRBJ2-1): GAGVSQSPSNKVTEKGKDVELRCDPISGHTALYWYRQSLGQGLEFLIYFQGNSAPDKSGLPSDRFSAERTGGSVSTLTIQRTQQEDSAVYLCASSLDRGNYNEQFFGPGTRLTVL.

The chain joins TRBV7-2 to TRBJ2-7; 7 nucleotides match TRBD1. Germline lookup yields CDR1 SGHTA and CDR2 FQGNSA. Germline trimming cut 1 base from V and 3 bases from J; bases unmatched to any gene: 3. There are 14 residues in the CDR3. The CDR3 sequence is CASSLETGYYEQYF. The CDR3 coding sequence is TGTGCCAGCAGCTTAGAGACAGGGTACTACGAGCAGTACTTC.

In its sample, this clone was seen a few times. The chain carries TRBV9 and TRBJ2-7; D is perhaps TRBD2 (5 bases). V lost 7 bases to trimming and J lost 1 base, with 12 bases between them. Per germline, CDR1 SGDLS and CDR2 YYNGEE. The CDR3 sequence is 13 residues long. The CDR3 loop reads CASYWSGSYEQYF. CDR3 DNA sequence: TGTGCCAGCTATTGGTCGGGATCCTACGAGCAGTACTTC.

The DNA for the CDR3 is TGCGCCAGCAGGGGCCTGGCAACAACATCCGATGAGCAGTTCTTC. This gives the protein CASRGLATTSDEQFF. The V gene is TRBV5-1, the J gene TRBJ2-1; D is undetermined. CDR3 length: 15 amino acids. Germline CDR1 reads SGHRS; CDR2 reads YFSETQ. V dropped 5 bases and J dropped 8 bases, with 20 bases sitting between them. The full variable domain, rest sourced from reference TRBV5-1 and TRBJ2-1, is KAGVTQTPRYLIKTRGQQVTLSCSPISGHRSVSWYQQTPGQGLQFLFEYFSETQRNKGNFPGRFSGRQFSNSRSEMNVSTLELGDSALYLCASRGLATTSDEQFFGPGTRLTVL.

This clone was detected only a few times. The chain combines TRBV11-2 with TRBJ2-5; D is perhaps TRBD2 (5 bases). Trimming took 5 bases from V and 5 from J, leaving 21 bases between them. This CDR3 region has 16 residues. Germline CDR1 reads SGHAT; CDR2 reads FQNNGV. The CDR3 loop reads CASSENPLRAGETQYF. The CDR3 nucleotides are TGTGCCAGCAGCGAAAATCCCTTGAGGGCCGGGGAGACCCAGTACTTC.

V usage is TRBV2 and J usage is TRBJ1-6, with TRBD1 matching 10 bases. CDR1 SNHLY and CDR2 FYNNEI come from the germline V gene. CDR3 length equals 14 residues. V shed 6 bases and J 6 bases; nucleotides not matched to a gene: 2. This CDR3 is CASSWDRGNSPLHF. The DNA of the CDR3 is TGTGCCAGCAGCTGGGACAGGGGTAATTCACCCCTCCACTTT. Combining the CDR3 with reference TRBV2 and TRBJ1-6 gives the whole variable domain EPEVTQTPSHQVTQMGQEVILRCVPISNHLYFYWYRQILGQKVEFLVSFYNNEISEKSEIFDDQFSVERPDGSNFTLKIRSTKLEDSAMYFCASSWDRGNSPLHFGNGTRLTVT.

This chain joins TRBV19 and TRBJ2-1; 7 bases match TRBD2. Germline V gene sequence: CDR1 LNHDA, CDR2 SQIVND (reference sequence). CDR3 length equals 16 residues. The J segment lost 2 bases and the V segment lost 6 bases, leaving 10 bases of the junction unmatched. This CDR3 reads CASSLSGGSAYNEQFF. The CDR3 region has the DNA TGTGCCAGTAGCTTGTCGGGCGGGAGCGCCTACAATGAGCAGTTCTTC.

The table lists this clone with a few counts. The genes are TRBV6-1 and TRBJ1-5; D possibly corresponds to TRBD1 (6 bases). V lost 10 bases and J lost 4, with 14 bases in between. The CDR3 has 13 residues. Germline loops: CDR1 MNHNS, CDR2 SASEGT. The CDR3 sequence: CAIGRGDNQPQHF. The CDR3 nucleotides read TGTGCCATTGGCAGGGGCGATAATCAGCCCCAGCATTTT.

This clone turned up a few times. The rearrangement joins TRBV30 to TRBJ1-5; tentatively, D is TRBD1 (5 bases). Germline loops: CDR1 GTSNPN, CDR2 SVGIG (reference sequence). The CDR3 has 16 residues. Trimming removed 2 bases at V and 5 bases at J, with 19 bases between. CDR3 DNA: TGTGCCTGGAGTCTTCAGGGTCGCGGGAAGGATCAGCCCCAGCATTTT. Translated: CAWSLQGRGKDQPQHF.

This clone was seen a few times. Other DNA sequences within the sample encode an identical CDR3. The V and J genes are TRBV7-9 and TRBJ2-7; no clear D gene. The V and J ends lost 0 bases and 0 bases respectively, with 6 bases between them. Per the germline V gene, CDR1 is SEHNR and CDR2 is FQNEAQ (reference sequence). The CDR3 has 14 residues. CDR3 in DNA: TGTGCCAGCAGCTTAGCGGGCGGCTCCTACGAGCAGTACTTC. Amino acid sequence: CASSLAGGSYEQYF.

This clone was seen a few times. This specimen includes other DNA sequences encoding the same CDR3. CDR3: CASSRGQQETQYF. CDR3 bases: TGTGCCAGCAGCCGCGGACAGCAAGAGACCCAGTACTTC. The chain recombines TRBV5-4 with TRBJ2-5, with D perhaps matching TRBD1 (6 bases). Trimming took off 4 bases at V and 2 bases at J, with 9 bases between the two ends. The CDR3 runs 13 residues. The germline V gene has CDR1 SGHNT and CDR2 YYREEE (reference sequence).

The chain is built from TRBV5-1 and TRBJ2-3, with 9 bases that match TRBD1. Germline V lookup: CDR1 SGHRS, CDR2 YFSETQ. The CDR3 has 15 amino acids. The ends lost 1 base at V and 4 bases at J; junction bases unmatched: 4. CDR3 bases: TGCGCCAGCAGCTTGAGGACAGGGGAGGCAGATACGCAGTATTTT. It codes for CASSLRTGEADTQYF.

The CDR3 sequence: CASGFGLAGATYNEQFF. The CDR3, as DNA: TGCGCCAGCGGATTCGGACTAGCGGGGGCCACCTACAATGAGCAGTTCTTC. This chain links TRBV5-1 with TRBJ2-1; 13 bases fit TRBD2. With V trimmed by 7 bases and J by 2 bases, 9 bases remained unmatched. The CDR3 contains 17 residues. Germline CDR1 and CDR2: SGHRS and YFSETQ.

The chain carries TRBV10-1 and TRBJ2-3, with D unclear. In germline, CDR1 is WNHNN, CDR2 SYGVQD (reference sequence). The CDR3 has 14 residues. Trimming removed 4 bases from V and 0 bases from J, with 8 bases in between. The CDR3 reads CASSGGGSTDTQYF. As DNA, the CDR3 is TGCGCCAGCAGTGGTGGTGGTAGCACAGATACGCAGTATTTT.

This clone was seen a few times. V usage is TRBV28 and J usage is TRBJ2-7; D may correspond to TRBD1 or TRBD2 (5 bases each). V was clipped by 3 bases and J by 2 bases, with 17 bases between them. The CDR3 is 16 amino acids. CDR1 and CDR2 from the germline V gene are MDHEN and SYDVKM. The CDR3 region is CASSFGDPNFAYEQYF. The CDR3, as DNA: TGTGCCAGCAGTTTTGGGGACCCCAATTTCGCCTACGAGCAGTACTTC.

The chain's CDR3 is CASSLEGGYTEAFF. CDR3 DNA: TGTGCCAGCAGTTTGGAAGGGGGCTACACTGAAGCTTTCTTT. The chain carries TRBV27 and TRBJ1-1; 7 bases map to TRBD1. The ends lost 3 bases at V and 3 bases at J; junction bases unmatched: 4. The germline gives CDR1 MNHEY, CDR2 SMNVEV (reference sequence). The CDR3 contains 14 residues.

CDR3 sequence: CASGEGETQYF. CDR3 coding DNA: TGTGCCAGCGGAGAAGGGGAGACCCAGTACTTC. The chain carries TRBV30 and TRBJ2-5; a possible D gene is TRBD2 (5 bases). Trimming cost V 8 bases and J 5 bases, with 12 bases left between them. The CDR3 contains 11 residues. CDR1 GTSNPN and CDR2 SVGIG come from the germline V gene (reference sequence). The variable domain in full, completed from reference TRBV30 and TRBJ2-5, reads SQTIHQWPATLVQPVGSPLSLECTVEGTSNPNLYWYRQAAGRGLQLLFYSVGIGQISSEVPQNLSASRPQDRQFILSSKKLLLSDSGFYLCASGEGETQYFGPGTRLLVL.

With regard to this clone: Other DNA variants within this sample encode the same CDR3. The chain couples TRBV5-1 to TRBJ2-3; no reliable D call. The germline V and J ends were trimmed by 4 bases and 2 bases, with 14 bases remaining between them. The germline gives CDR1 SGHRS, CDR2 YFSETQ. CDR3 length equals 15 residues. The CDR3, as DNA: TGCGCCAGCAGCCTCCGGCGGCCCGACACAGATACGCAGTATTTT. Its translation: CASSLRRPDTDTQYF.

The chain joins TRBV7-7 to TRBJ2-1, with 12 bases identical to TRBD2. Germline V gene lookup returns CDR1 SSHAT and CDR2 FNYEAQ (reference sequence). This CDR3 spans 13 amino acids. V lost 5 bases and J lost 10; bases outside the gene matches: 3. The DNA of the CDR3 is TGTGCCAGCAGCCTGACTAGCGGGGGAGAGCAGTTCTTC. It translates to CASSLTSGGEQFF. The variable domain in full, with the rest retrieved from reference TRBV7-7 and TRBJ2-1, is GAGVSQSPRYKVTKRGQDVTLRCDPISSHATLYWYQQALGQGPEFLTYFNYEAQPDKSGLPSDRFSAERPEGSISTLTIQRTEQRDSAMYRCASSLTSGGEQFFGPGTRLTVL.

V usage is TRBV6-1 and J usage is TRBJ2-7, with D possibly TRBD2 on 5 matching bases. This CDR3 has 14 residues. V was shortened by 2 bases and J by 2 bases, with 10 bases between the two germline ends. CDR1 and CDR2 (germline): MNHNS, SASEGT. CDR3 bases: TGTGCCAGCAGTGAAAGGACTGCCGCCTACGAGCAGTACTTC. Its translation is CASSERTAAYEQYF.

This chain joins TRBV5-1 and TRBJ2-3; D tentatively fits TRBD1 or TRBD2 (5 bases each). V shed 3 bases and J shed 1 base, with 12 bases lying between them. The germline V gene encodes CDR1 SGHRS and CDR2 YFSETQ. The CDR3 runs to 15 residues. The CDR3 spells CASSSGPIGTDTQYF. The CDR3 DNA reads TGCGCCAGCAGCTCGGGACCAATCGGCACAGATACGCAGTATTTT.

This clone has only a few counts. J is TRBJ2-1 and V is TRBV10-3; TRBD2 matches at 7 bases. The CDR3 is 14 amino acids. The ends lost 10 bases at V and 7 bases at J; junction bases unmatched: 13. The germline V gene has CDR1 ENHRY and CDR2 SYGVKD. This CDR3 reads CATQAGRESNEQFF. CDR3 nucleotides: TGTGCCACCCAAGCGGGAAGGGAGAGTAATGAGCAGTTCTTC.

The V call is TRBV6-1, the J call TRBJ1-5, with 7 bases aligning to TRBD1. The V gene's germline CDR1 is MNHNS and CDR2 SASEGT. CDR3 length: 13 residues. The J segment lost 3 bases and the V segment lost 8 bases, leaving 4 bases of the junction unmatched. CDR3 amino acids: CASGDRDNQPQHF. The CDR3 DNA is TGTGCCAGCGGAGACAGGGACAATCAGCCCCAGCATTTT.

The chain uses TRBV15 and TRBJ2-7, with TRBD1 as a possible D gene (6 bases). Per germline, CDR1 LNHNV and CDR2 YYDKDF (reference sequence). CDR3 length: 12 residues. V was pared by 3 bases and J by 7 bases, with 10 bases between. CDR3 nucleotide sequence: TGTGCCACCAGCAGCAGGGGTGGAGAGCAGTACTTC. Translation gives CATSSRGGEQYF.